This T cell receptor (beta chain) is drawn from a study of immune evolution from preneoplasia to lung adenocarcinoma. The V end lost 5 bases, the J end lost 0 bases, and 10 bases lay between the germline ends. From germline, CDR1 is GTSNPN and CDR2 SVGIG (reference sequence). CDR3 length: 13 amino acids. Premalignant or tumor cells were enriched by macro-dissection after pathologic assessment. Details on this clone: Its antigen remains unidentified.

Findings and limits, study-wide: KRAS-mutant nodules had the highest T cell clonality. Top clone frequencies peaked in normal lung, apparently declining through invasive adenocarcinoma.

Repertoires were generated with immunoSEQ multiplex PCR, while TCRdb's copy carries only in-frame clones and drops some. Of about 40,000 clones in the sample, about 74% were seen once. The V gene is TRBV30, the J gene TRBJ1-1; D call uncertain. This clonotype was obtained from a person between 55 and 69 years old with lung adenocarcinoma. The material sequenced was FFPE invasive lung adenocarcinoma tissue. CDR3 region: CAWAEGMNTEAFF. CDR3 nucleotides: TGTGCCTGGGCGGAGGGCATGAACACTGAAGCTTTCTTT. The whole variable domain, filled in from reference TRBV30 and TRBJ1-1, reads SQTIHQWPATLVQPVGSPLSLECTVEGTSNPNLYWYRQAAGRGLQLLFYSVGIGQISSEVPQNLSASRPQDRQFILSSKKLLLSDSGFYLCAWAEGMNTEAFFGQGTRLTVV.